This TCR beta chain was documented in a study of immune cell composition in non-small cell lung cancer listed by TCRdb under 2017. For the study in its entirety: Histologic subtype was assigned using H&E plus p63, CK5, Napsin A and TTF-1 immunohistochemistry, mainly lung adenocarcinoma or squamous cell carcinoma. Four tumour specimens that had TCR-beta data belonged to rare histological subtypes and were left out of the subtype comparisons. TCR-beta sequencing from Adaptive Biotechnologies was done on a few dozen paired sets of NSCLC tumour and non-adjacent lung specimens and on 20 to 30 tumour-only specimens. Supplementary cohort #1, 9 to 10 lung adenocarcinoma cases, had paired tumour/lung TCR-beta sequencing and TIL populations generated to assess tumour reactivity.

Here V drops 2 bases and J drops 8 bases, and the junction holds 9 bases not matched to any gene. The cysteine opens and the phenylalanine closes a CDR3 of 16 amino acids. Solely the CDR3 DNA is kept, with 48 bases framed from the first base. The germline V gene sets CDR1 to SGHTA and CDR2 to FQGTGA. A two-step multiplex PCR amplified TCR-beta CDR3 regions from genomic DNA, and the second step of the PCR added Illumina-compatible adaptors. As a commercial immunoSEQ service, TCR-beta immunosequencing was carried out on an Illumina platform. As for the original processing: Repertoires were summarised as Top 10 Clones, the percentage of T-cell templates from the ten most frequent sequences, and productive clonality. Values for productive clonality spanned 0 to 1, where a value of 1 indicated a monoclonal population. Sequences comprising at least 0.1% of tumour T-cell templates but absent from matched non-adjacent lung were defined as tumour-associated clones and were identified via log10 scatter plots. Two-group comparisons used Student's t-tests, stages used ANOVA, and relationships used linear regression, analysed in GraphPad Prism7 and R. Drawn from immuneACCESS, this table holds only the in-frame rearrangements with V and J called that TCRdb kept. Clones are partly lost; checked studies trace under half to an unresolved V gene and leave the rest unexplained. V and J calls plus clone size are reproduced from that table; the DNA served to infer D and trimming. The sample table records about 1,400 clones; more than 70% of these occur just once. Approximately 13% of the sample belongs to the ten largest clones.

General findings and caveats noted by the study authors: In over nine adenocarcinoma cases, a strong correlation was found between maximal tumour-associated clone frequency and TIL tumour reactivity, whereas no such correlation was found between overall clonality and TIL tumour reactivity. The reactivity cohort contained only around eleven cases, and the tumour-reactive clones were not shown to have sequences in common with the dominant in vivo tumour-associated clones. Nearly half of NSCLC cases had tumour-associated clones >0.5%, with roughly 76% of squamous carcinomas showing such clones compared with 33% of adenocarcinomas. Lung squamous cell carcinoma tumours had significantly higher Top 10 clone scores and productive clonality than lung adenocarcinoma tumours. No significant correlation was found between tumour TCR-beta clonality and smoking pack-years.

Genomic DNA was extracted with the QIAamp DNA kit from frozen aliquots of unsorted single-cell suspensions. The tumour samples consisted of non-small cell lung cancer tissue that had been surgically resected. Tissues arrived within 2 hours after resection and were immediately processed into single-cell suspensions. Tissue was mechanically dissociated and enzymatically digested with DNase I, collagenase I and hyaluronidase for 25 to 35 minutes at 37 °C, then filtered and RBC-lysed. Regarding this clone: The antigen it recognizes is unknown. Base qualities were left out, and no much larger clone turns up one base away.

This clonotype was sampled from a human donor with non-small cell lung cancer. Sequenced: lung tumor tissue. Recombination joined TRBV7-3 with TRBJ2-1; 10 bases in the junction line up with TRBD2. The CDR3 has the sequence CASSLQGLAGVHEQFF. The nucleotide sequence is TGTGCCAGCAGCTTACAAGGGCTAGCGGGGGTGCATGAGCAGTTCTTC.